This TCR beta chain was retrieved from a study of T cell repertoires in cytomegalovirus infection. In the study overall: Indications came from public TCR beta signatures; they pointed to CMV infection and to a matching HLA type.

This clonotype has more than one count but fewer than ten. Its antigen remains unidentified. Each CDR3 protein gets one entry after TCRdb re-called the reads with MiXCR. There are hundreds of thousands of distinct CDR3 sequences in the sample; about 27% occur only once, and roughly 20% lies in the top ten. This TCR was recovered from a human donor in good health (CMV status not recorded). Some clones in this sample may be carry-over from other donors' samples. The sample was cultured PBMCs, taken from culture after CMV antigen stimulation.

The CDR3 loop is CASGSDREASQPQHF. For the CDR3, the DNA is TGTGCTAGTGGTTCTGACAGGGAAGCGAGTCAGCCCCAGCATTTT. The chain uses TRBV12-5 and TRBJ1-5, with 7 bases lining up with TRBD1. V lost 4 bases and J lost 6; bases outside the gene matches: 9. Germline V gene data show CDR1 as LGHNT and CDR2 as FRNRAP. There are 15 residues in the CDR3.